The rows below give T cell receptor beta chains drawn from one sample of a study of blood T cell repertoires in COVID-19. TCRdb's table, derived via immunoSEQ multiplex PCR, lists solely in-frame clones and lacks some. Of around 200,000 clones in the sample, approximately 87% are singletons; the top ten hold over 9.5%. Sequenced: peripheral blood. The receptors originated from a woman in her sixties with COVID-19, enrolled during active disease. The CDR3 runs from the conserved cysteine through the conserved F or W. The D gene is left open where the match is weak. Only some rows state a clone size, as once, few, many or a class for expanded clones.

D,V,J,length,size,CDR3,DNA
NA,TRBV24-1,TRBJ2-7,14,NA,CATSNGGSGGEQYF,TGTGCCACCTCGAACGGGGGATCTGGTGGCGAGCAGTACTTC
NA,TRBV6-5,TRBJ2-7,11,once,CASQQVYEQYF,TGTGCCAGCCAACAGGTCTACGAGCAGTACTTC
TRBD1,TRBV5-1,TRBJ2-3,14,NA,CASSPDRETDTQYF,TGCGCCAGCAGCCCGGACAGGGAGACAGATACGCAGTATTTT
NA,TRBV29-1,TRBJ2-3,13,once,CSVDGQGHGTQYF,TGCAGCGTTGATGGGCAGGGTCATGGTACGCAGTATTTT
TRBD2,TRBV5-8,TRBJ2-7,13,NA,CASSRLTSGEQYF,TGTGCCAGCAGCCGATTGACTAGCGGCGAGCAGTACTTC
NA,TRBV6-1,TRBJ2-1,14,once,CASSEAAANNEQFF,TGTGCCAGCAGTGAAGCAGCTGCTAACAATGAGCAGTTCTTC
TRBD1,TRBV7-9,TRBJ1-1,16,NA,CASSLDRALLNTEAFF,TGTGCCAGCAGCCTGGACAGGGCACTACTGAACACTGAAGCTTTCTTT
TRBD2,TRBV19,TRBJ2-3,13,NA,CASSILAGDTQYF,TGTGCCAGTAGTATTCTAGCGGGAGATACGCAGTATTTT
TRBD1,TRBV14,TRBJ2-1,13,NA,CASSHQGAYEQFF,TGTGCCAGCAGCCACCAGGGGGCTTATGAGCAGTTCTTC
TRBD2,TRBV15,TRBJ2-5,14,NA,CATSRLAGQETQYF,TGTGCCACCAGCAGATTAGCGGGACAAGAGACCCAGTACTTC
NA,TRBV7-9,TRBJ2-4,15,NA,CASSLVTLEGNIQYF,TGTGCCAGCAGCTTAGTTACCCTCGAGGGAAACATTCAGTACTTC
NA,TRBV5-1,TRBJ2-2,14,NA,CASSLPVTTGELFF,TGCGCCAGCAGCTTGCCAGTTACCACCGGGGAGCTGTTTTTT
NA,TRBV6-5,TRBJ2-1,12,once,CASSWSRSEQFF,TGTGCCAGCAGTTGGAGCCGGTCCGAGCAGTTCTTC
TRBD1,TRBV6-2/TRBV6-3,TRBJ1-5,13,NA,CASSSDRGQPQHF,TGTGCCAGCAGTTCCGACAGGGGACAGCCCCAGCATTTT
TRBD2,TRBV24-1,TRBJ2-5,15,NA,CATSDRTSARETQYF,TGTGCCACCAGTGACCGGACTAGCGCGCGAGAGACCCAGTACTTC
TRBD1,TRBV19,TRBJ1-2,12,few,CASSPTGLGYTF,TGTGCCAGTAGTCCGACAGGGCTTGGCTACACCTTC
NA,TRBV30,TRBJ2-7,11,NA,CAWRNRYEQYF,TGTGCCTGGAGGAACCGGTACGAGCAGTACTTC
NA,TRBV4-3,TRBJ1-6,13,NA,CASSQTRGSPLHF,TGCGCCAGCAGCCAAACCCGGGGTTCACCCCTCCACTTT
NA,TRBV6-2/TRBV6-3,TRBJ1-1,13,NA,CASSSLGDTEAFF,TGTGCCAGCAGTTCCTTAGGGGACACTGAAGCTTTCTTT
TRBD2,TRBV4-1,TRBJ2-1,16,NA,CASSRMGLANYNEQFF,TGCGCCAGCAGCCGAATGGGACTAGCGAACTACAATGAGCAGTTCTTC
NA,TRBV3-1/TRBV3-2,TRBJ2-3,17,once,CASSQLNTGWTTDTQYF,TGTGCCAGCAGCCAACTGAACACAGGGTGGACGACAGATACGCAGTATTTT
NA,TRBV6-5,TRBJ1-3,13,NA,CASGQSSGNTIYF,TGTGCCAGCGGGCAATCCTCTGGAAACACCATATATTTT
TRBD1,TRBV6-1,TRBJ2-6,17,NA,CASSADRASSGANVLTF,TGTGCCAGCAGTGCCGACAGGGCTAGCTCTGGGGCCAACGTCCTGACTTTC
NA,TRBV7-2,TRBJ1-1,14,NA,CASSLARRGTEAFF,TGTGCCAGCAGCTTAGCGCGGAGGGGCACTGAAGCTTTCTTT
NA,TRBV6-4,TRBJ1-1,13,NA,CASSEEGGTEAFF,TGTGCCAGCAGTGAAGAGGGGGGGACTGAAGCTTTCTTT
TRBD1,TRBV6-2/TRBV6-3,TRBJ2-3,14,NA,CASSSGTATDTQYF,TGTGCCAGCAGTTCTGGGACAGCCACAGATACGCAGTATTTT
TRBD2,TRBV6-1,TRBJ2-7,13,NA,CASSSGTSMQQYF,TGTGCCAGCAGTTCCGGGACTAGCATGCAGCAGTACTTC
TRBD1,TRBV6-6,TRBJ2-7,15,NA,CASTTQQGAGYEQYF,TGTGCCAGCACAACTCAACAGGGGGCGGGATACGAGCAGTACTTC
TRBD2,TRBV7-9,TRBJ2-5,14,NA,CASRIAGVGKTQYF,TGTGCCAGCAGGATAGCGGGAGTAGGAAAGACCCAGTACTTC
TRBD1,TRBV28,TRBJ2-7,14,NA,CASSPVGQLYEQYF,TGTGCCAGCAGTCCGGTGGGACAGCTATACGAGCAGTACTTC